The rows below give T cell receptor beta chains drawn from one sample of a study of beta chain features in type 1 diabetes. Measured with immunoSEQ multiplex PCR; TCRdb has only the in-frame clones, and not every one. The sample contains over 600,000 clones, roughly 12% of which appear only once. The specimen was naive CD4+ T cells from blood. All receptors come from a man aged 25-45 years with type 1 diabetes. CDR3s include the opening cysteine and the closing phenylalanine or tryptophan. D genes are given only for firm matches. The size field is filled for only some rows; it gives once, few, many or a size class.

d_call,cdr3_length,clone_size,v_call,j_call,cdr3_aa,cdr3_nt
TRBD1,16,few,TRBV9,TRBJ1-1,CASSVVAGGQNTEAFF,TGTGCCAGCAGCGTAGTGGCAGGGGGTCAGAACACTGAAGCTTTCTTT
NA,15,many,TRBV11-2,TRBJ1-1,CASSLTRQLNTEAFF,TGTGCCAGCAGCTTAACGAGACAGCTGAACACTGAAGCTTTCTTT
NA,11,NA,TRBV5-1,TRBJ2-1,CASGERNEQFF,TGCGCCAGTGGGGAGAGGAATGAGCAGTTCTTC
NA,14,NA,TRBV19,TRBJ2-7,CASREHGQTYEQYF,TGTGCCAGTAGAGAACATGGACAGACATACGAGCAGTACTTC
NA,13,few,TRBV30,TRBJ1-5,CAWSLGTTQPQHF,TGTGCCTGGAGTCTCGGGACTACCCAGCCCCAGCATTTT
NA,13,few,TRBV7-2,TRBJ2-3,CASSLGSTDTQYF,TGTGCCAGCAGCTTAGGTAGCACAGATACGCAGTATTTT
TRBD2,15,NA,TRBV7-9,TRBJ2-2,CASSPSGGGTGELFF,TGTGCCAGCAGCCCTTCGGGAGGCGGCACCGGGGAGCTGTTTTTT
NA,14,NA,TRBV10-3,TRBJ1-5,CAISGGVRNQPQHF,TGTGCCATCAGTGGAGGGGTTCGCAATCAGCCCCAGCATTTT
NA,15,few,TRBV7-7,TRBJ2-2,CASSLDGGFDGELFF,TGTGCTAGCAGCTTAGACGGGGGCTTCGACGGGGAGCTGTTTTTT
NA,10,few,TRBV20-1,TRBJ2-3,CSASADTQYF,TGCAGTGCTTCGGCGGATACGCAGTATTTT
NA,16,few,TRBV4-2,TRBJ1-5,CASSQQGKGNNQPQHF,TGTGCCAGCAGCCAACAGGGAAAGGGGAACAATCAGCCCCAGCATTTT
NA,16,few,TRBV6-4,TRBJ1-5,CASSEREGLGNQPQHF,TGTGCCAGCAGTGAGAGAGAGGGGTTAGGCAATCAGCCCCAGCATTTT
TRBD1,14,NA,TRBV6-1,TRBJ2-1,CASSMGQSNNEQFF,TGTGCCAGCAGTATGGGACAGAGCAACAATGAGCAGTTCTTC
TRBD1,15,few,TRBV5-1,TRBJ1-2,CASSATGQGNYGYTF,TGCGCCAGCAGCGCCACGGGACAGGGGAACTATGGCTACACCTTC
NA,16,NA,TRBV5-4,TRBJ1-2,CASSLASQLDTYGYTF,TGTGCCAGCAGCTTGGCTAGTCAGCTAGATACCTATGGCTACACCTTC
NA,11,few,TRBV2,TRBJ1-6,CASSPEAQLHF,TGTGCCAGCAGTCCGGAGGCTCAACTCCACTTT
NA,14,few,TRBV19,TRBJ2-7,CASSDRGPAYEQYF,TGTGCCAGTAGTGACCGCGGACCAGCCTACGAGCAGTACTTC
NA,15,few,TRBV2,TRBJ1-6,CASSEGFRQNSPLHF,TGTGCCAGCAGTGAAGGTTTCCGACAGAATTCACCCCTCCACTTT
NA,18,NA,TRBV4-1,TRBJ2-1,CASSRTERQRTSYNEQFF,TGCGCCAGCAGCCGCACAGAGAGGCAGAGGACAAGCTACAATGAGCAGTTCTTC
TRBD1,17,NA,TRBV9,TRBJ2-7,CASSDHRDRDPDYEQYF,TGTGCCAGCAGCGATCATAGGGACAGGGATCCGGATTACGAGCAGTACTTC
TRBD1,15,NA,TRBV7-9,TRBJ1-1,CASSYYPTGITEAFF,TGTGCCAGCAGCTATTACCCGACAGGGATCACTGAAGCTTTCTTT
TRBD2,15,NA,TRBV5-4,TRBJ2-3,CASSGGLALTDTQYF,TGTGCCAGCAGCGGTGGACTAGCACTCACAGATACGCAGTATTTT
TRBD1,15,NA,TRBV7-9,TRBJ1-6,CASSPRQGGNSPLHF,TGTGCCAGCAGCCCACGACAGGGTGGCAATTCACCCCTCCACTTT
TRBD2,15,once,TRBV7-2,TRBJ2-7,CASSSFLAGGYEQYF,TGTGCCAGCAGCTCCTTTCTAGCGGGGGGCTACGAGCAGTACTTC
NA,14,NA,TRBV4-3,TRBJ1-3,CASSQESRGNTIYF,TGCGCCAGCAGCCAAGAAAGTAGGGGAAACACCATATATTTT
TRBD2,16,NA,TRBV30,TRBJ2-1,CAWSPKTRWGGNEQFF,TGTGCCTGGAGTCCTAAGACTCGTTGGGGGGGTAATGAGCAGTTCTTC
TRBD2,15,few,TRBV25-1,TRBJ2-1,CASSEAGGSYNEQFF,TGTGCCAGCAGTGAAGCGGGAGGCTCCTACAATGAGCAGTTCTTC
NA,14,few,TRBV7-9,TRBJ1-6,CASSLGRGISPLHF,TGTGCCAGCAGCTTAGGCAGGGGCATTTCACCCCTCCACTTT
NA,15,few,TRBV25-1,TRBJ2-5,CASSDVRDSGETQYF,TGTGCCAGCAGTGATGTCCGGGACTCGGGAGAGACCCAGTACTTC
TRBD2,16,NA,TRBV7-2,TRBJ2-3,CASSLYQRGWDDTQYF,TGTGCCAGCAGCTTATATCAGCGGGGGTGGGACGATACGCAGTATTTT
NA,14,NA,TRBV4-3,TRBJ1-4,CASSQDRPYEKLFF,TGCGCCAGCAGCCAAGACAGGCCGTATGAAAAACTGTTTTTT
NA,15,few,TRBV5-4,TRBJ2-5,CASSLGVQEVETQYF,TGTGCCAGCAGCTTGGGGGTACAAGAGGTAGAGACCCAGTACTTC
NA,15,few,TRBV19,TRBJ2-7,CASSIEAANSYEQYF,TGTGCCAGTAGTATCGAGGCAGCGAACTCCTACGAGCAGTACTTC
NA,16,NA,TRBV7-9,TRBJ2-5,CASSWWGGGAAETQYF,TGTGCCAGCAGCTGGTGGGGTGGGGGCGCGGCAGAGACCCAGTACTTC
TRBD1,13,NA,TRBV29-1,TRBJ1-1,CSGGQAMNTEAFF,TGCAGCGGTGGACAGGCGATGAACACTGAAGCTTTCTTT
NA,15,few,TRBV6-5,TRBJ1-2,CASSYSRGGAYGYTF,TGTGCCAGCAGTTACTCCCGGGGGGGCGCCTATGGCTACACCTTC
TRBD2,16,NA,TRBV27,TRBJ2-1,CASSPLAGGQNNEQFF,TGTGCCAGCAGTCCCCTAGCGGGGGGGCAGAACAATGAGCAGTTCTTC
TRBD1,12,NA,TRBV6-5,TRBJ2-5,CASKTGGETQYF,TGTGCCAGCAAAACAGGGGGTGAGACCCAGTACTTC
TRBD1,16,few,TRBV4-3,TRBJ2-7,CASSQDGGTGSHEQYF,TGCGCCAGCAGCCAAGATGGCGGGACAGGGAGCCACGAGCAGTACTTC
NA,13,few,TRBV11-2,TRBJ1-2,CASSLDVGGGYTF,TGTGCCAGCAGCTTAGATGTCGGGGGTGGCTACACCTTC
NA,13,NA,TRBV7-2,TRBJ2-5,CASSQDPQETQYF,TGTGCCAGCAGCCAAGATCCCCAAGAGACCCAGTACTTC